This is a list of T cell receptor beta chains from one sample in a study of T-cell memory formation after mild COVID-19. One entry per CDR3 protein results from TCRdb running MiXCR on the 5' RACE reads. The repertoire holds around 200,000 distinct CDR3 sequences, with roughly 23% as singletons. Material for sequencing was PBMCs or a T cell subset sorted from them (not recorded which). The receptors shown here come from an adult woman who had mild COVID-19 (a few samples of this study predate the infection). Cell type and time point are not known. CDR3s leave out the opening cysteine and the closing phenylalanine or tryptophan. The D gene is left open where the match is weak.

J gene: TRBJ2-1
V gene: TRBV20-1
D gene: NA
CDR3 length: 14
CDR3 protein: SARRPGQGPYNEQF

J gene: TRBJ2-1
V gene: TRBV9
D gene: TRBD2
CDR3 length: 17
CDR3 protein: ASSVAFLPGLAGVNEQF

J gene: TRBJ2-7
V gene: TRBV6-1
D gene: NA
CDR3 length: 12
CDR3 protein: ASTKWGGVDEQY

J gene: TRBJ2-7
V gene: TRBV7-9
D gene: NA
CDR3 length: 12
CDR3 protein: ASSSTRGSHEQY

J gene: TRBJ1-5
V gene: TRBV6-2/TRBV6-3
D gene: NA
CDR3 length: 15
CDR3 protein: ASSYSTRDYSNQPQH

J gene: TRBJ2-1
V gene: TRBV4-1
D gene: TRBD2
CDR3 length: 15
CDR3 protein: ASSQDLASGGFNEQF

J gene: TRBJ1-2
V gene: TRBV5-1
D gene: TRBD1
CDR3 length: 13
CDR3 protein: ASSRDSPKVDGYT

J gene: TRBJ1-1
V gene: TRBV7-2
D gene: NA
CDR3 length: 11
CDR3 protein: ASSSPGSPEAF

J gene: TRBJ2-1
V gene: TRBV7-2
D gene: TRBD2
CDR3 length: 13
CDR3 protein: ASSHPGDYYNEQF

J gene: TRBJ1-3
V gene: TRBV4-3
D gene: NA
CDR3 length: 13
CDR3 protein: ASSQDQGTGNTIY

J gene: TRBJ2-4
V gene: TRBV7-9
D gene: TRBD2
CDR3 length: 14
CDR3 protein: ASSSPGLVSKNIQY

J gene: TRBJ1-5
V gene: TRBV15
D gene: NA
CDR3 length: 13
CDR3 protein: ATSPYRVSNQPQH

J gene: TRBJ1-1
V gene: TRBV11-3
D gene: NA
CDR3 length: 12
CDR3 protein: ASSYRNMNTEAF

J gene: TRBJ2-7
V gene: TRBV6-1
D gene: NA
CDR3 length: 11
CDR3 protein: ASSEETEYEQY

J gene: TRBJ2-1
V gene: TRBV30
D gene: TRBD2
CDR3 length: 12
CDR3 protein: AWSVLAGVYEQF

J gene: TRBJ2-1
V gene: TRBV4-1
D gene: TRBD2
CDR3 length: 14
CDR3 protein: ASSQDLTSGNNEQF

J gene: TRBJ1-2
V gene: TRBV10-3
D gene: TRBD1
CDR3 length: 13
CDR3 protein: AISESETGVNGYT

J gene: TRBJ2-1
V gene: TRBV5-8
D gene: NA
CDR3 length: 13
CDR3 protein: ASSLVGGGLNEQF

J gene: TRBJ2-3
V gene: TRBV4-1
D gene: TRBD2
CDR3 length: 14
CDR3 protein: ASSQQPGLAADTQY

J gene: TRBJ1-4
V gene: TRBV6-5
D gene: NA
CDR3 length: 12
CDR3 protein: ASSHRQSDEKLF

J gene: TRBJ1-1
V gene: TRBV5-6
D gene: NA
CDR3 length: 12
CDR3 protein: ASSLPRVGDEAF

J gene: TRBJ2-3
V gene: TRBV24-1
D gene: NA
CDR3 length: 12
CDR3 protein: ATSDGGTTDTQY

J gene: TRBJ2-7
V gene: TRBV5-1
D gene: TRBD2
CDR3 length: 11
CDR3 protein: ASSLTSGYEQY

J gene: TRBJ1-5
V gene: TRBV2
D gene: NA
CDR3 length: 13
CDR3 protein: ASSVPGGGNQPQH

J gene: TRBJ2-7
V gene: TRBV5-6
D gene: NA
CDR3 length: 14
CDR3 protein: ASSLGADLGRYEQY

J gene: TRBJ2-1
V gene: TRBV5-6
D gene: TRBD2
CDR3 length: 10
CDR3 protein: ASSLFGTISP

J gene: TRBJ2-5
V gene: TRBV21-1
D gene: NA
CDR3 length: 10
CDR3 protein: ASSIYCETQY

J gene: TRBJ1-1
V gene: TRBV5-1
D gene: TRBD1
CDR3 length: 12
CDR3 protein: ASSFGTGDTEAF

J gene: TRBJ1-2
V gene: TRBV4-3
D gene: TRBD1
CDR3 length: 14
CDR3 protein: ASSSGTGLRPHGYT

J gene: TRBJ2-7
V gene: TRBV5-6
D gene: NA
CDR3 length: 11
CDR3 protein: ASSYGHRYEQY

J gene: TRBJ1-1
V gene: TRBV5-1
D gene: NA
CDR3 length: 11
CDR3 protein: ASTPTGSTEAF

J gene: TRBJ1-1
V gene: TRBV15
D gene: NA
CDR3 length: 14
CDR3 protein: ATSREQTLRGTEAF

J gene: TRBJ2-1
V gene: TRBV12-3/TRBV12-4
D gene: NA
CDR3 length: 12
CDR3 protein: ASTHSLLGNEQF

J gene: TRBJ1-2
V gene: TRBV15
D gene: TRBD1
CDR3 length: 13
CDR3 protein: ATSRDWRQGDGYT

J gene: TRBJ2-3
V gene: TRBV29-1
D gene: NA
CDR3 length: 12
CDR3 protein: SVDSGYSTDTQY

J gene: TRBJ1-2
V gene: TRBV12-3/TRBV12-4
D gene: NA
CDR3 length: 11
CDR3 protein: ASSLMGHYGYT

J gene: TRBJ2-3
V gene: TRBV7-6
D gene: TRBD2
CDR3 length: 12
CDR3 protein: ASSFSGETDTQY

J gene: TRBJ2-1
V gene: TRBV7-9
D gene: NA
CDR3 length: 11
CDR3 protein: ASSFGTLYEQF

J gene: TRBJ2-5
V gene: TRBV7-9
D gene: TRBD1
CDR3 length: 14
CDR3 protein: ASSFLPLTGKETQY

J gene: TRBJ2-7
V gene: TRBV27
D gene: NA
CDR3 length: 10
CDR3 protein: ASSRPYREQY

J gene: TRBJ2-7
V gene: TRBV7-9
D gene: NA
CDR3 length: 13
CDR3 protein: ASSLAIGSSYEQY

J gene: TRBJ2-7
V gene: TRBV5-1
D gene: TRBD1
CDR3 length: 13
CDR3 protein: ASSLGTGGRYEQY

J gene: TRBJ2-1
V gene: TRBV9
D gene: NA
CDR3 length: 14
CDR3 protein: ASSVGGEASYNEQF

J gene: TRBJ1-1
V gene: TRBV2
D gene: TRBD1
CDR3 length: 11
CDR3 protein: ASRPTGGAGAF

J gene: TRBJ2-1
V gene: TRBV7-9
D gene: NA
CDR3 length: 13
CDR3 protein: ASSLSPGASNEQF

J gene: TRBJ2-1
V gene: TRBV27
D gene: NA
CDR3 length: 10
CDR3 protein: ASSLIFDEQF

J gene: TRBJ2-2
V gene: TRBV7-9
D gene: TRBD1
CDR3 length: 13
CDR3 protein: ASSPSTGVNGELF

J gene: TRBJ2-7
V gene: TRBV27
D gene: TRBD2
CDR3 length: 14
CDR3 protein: ASSTLAGGLPYEQY

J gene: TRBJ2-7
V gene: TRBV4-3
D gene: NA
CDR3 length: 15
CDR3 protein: ASSQDWSGPNAPEQY

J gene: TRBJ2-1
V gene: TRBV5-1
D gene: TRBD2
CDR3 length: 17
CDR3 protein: ASMSSSGGAPKDYNEQF

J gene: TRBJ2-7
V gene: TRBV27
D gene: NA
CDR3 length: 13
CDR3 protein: ASSSPGRRAYEQY

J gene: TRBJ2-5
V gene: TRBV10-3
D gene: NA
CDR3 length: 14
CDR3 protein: AISESPPSRPETQY